The clone carrying this T cell receptor (beta chain) has at least ten counts. The CDR3 is 11 residues long. Germline assignment: CDR1 SNHLY and CDR2 FYNNEI. Trimming cost V 7 bases and J 5 bases, with 8 bases left between them. These data come from a study of spatial heterogeneity in lung cancer. Time point described: sample taken at primary tumor resection. Via MiXCR, TCRdb re-called the 5' RACE reads, giving one row per CDR3 protein. Of 11,000 or so distinct CDR3 sequences detected, roughly 3.5% appear once; the ten largest clones hold 40% to 65%. The source was PBMCs, collected at surgery. The sequence came from a female donor with early-stage non-small cell lung cancer. V and J are TRBV2 and TRBJ2-5, with D possibly TRBD2 on 6 matching bases. The CDR3 is CASTSGETQYF. CDR3 nucleotide sequence: TGTGCCAGCACAAGCGGGGAGACCCAGTACTTC.